The rows below give T cell receptor beta chains drawn from one sample of a study of T cells after yellow fever vaccination. TCRdb passed the 5' RACE reads through MiXCR, listing each CDR3 protein once. Among tens of thousands of distinct CDR3 sequences listed, about 14% were seen once. Source: CD8+ T cells not binding an NS4B(214-222) dextramer, sorted from PBMCs, taken 21 days after the first yellow fever vaccination. The receptors derive from a man younger than 30 who received the YFV17D yellow fever vaccine. Each CDR3 is given with its conserved first and last residue. D genes are given only for firm matches. The listing skips clone size in some rows; elsewhere it reads once, few, many or a size class.

d_call clone_size j_call v_call cdr3_nt cdr3_aa
TRBD1 NA TRBJ2-5 TRBV23-1 TGCGCCAGCACGGGACAGGGTGTGTGGGAGACCCAGTACTTC CASTGQGVWETQYF
TRBD2 few TRBJ2-3 TRBV15 TGTGCCACCAGCAGAGTAGCGTCGGGAGGAGATACGCAGTATTTT CATSRVASGGDTQYF
NA many TRBJ2-1 TRBV18 TGTGCCAGCTCACTAGGTCCCAATGAGCAGTTCTTC CASSLGPNEQFF
TRBD2 NA TRBJ2-7 TRBV20-1 TGCAGTGCTTGGACTAGCGGGGGGCCAACCCCCTACGAGCAGTACTTC CSAWTSGGPTPYEQYF
NA many TRBJ2-1 TRBV4-2 TGTGCCAGCAGCCAAGAGGGGGGCAATGAGCAGTTCTTC CASSQEGGNEQFF
NA NA TRBJ1-1 TRBV20-1 TGCAGTGCTAGACTCTTGGGGGGGGTTGAAGCTTTCTTT CSARLLGGVEAFF
NA many TRBJ1-2 TRBV7-9 TGTGCCAGCAGCTTCTCCACTCCAAACTATGGCTACACCTTC CASSFSTPNYGYTF
NA many TRBJ2-1 TRBV6-5 NA CASSYSPEMVWPRQFF
NA few TRBJ2-1 TRBV9 TGTGCCAGCAGCGTAGGGCCCGAGCAGACTGAGTTCTTC CASSVGPEQTEFF
TRBD1 few TRBJ2-4 TRBV5-4 TGTGCCAGCAGCTTGCAAGCCGGGACAGGGGAATTCAGAGCCAAAAACATTCAGTACTTC CASSLQAGTGEFRAKNIQYF
NA NA TRBJ2-3 TRBV19 TGTGCCAGTAGTTTGGGACTTGGCACAGATACGCAGTATTTT CASSLGLGTDTQYF
NA few TRBJ2-5 TRBV5-6 TGTGCCAGCAGCTCCCAGGGAGGGGGCGGAGAGACCCAGTACTTC CASSSQGGGGETQYF
TRBD1 few TRBJ2-7 TRBV19 TGTGCCAGTAGTACTATCGACAGGGGGCTCGTCTACGAGCAGTACTTC CASSTIDRGLVYEQYF
TRBD1 few TRBJ2-2 TRBV7-2 TGTGCCAGCAGCTTAGTGGCAGGGGGCGGACACGGGGAGCTGTTTTTT CASSLVAGGGHGELFF
TRBD1 once TRBJ1-3 TRBV4-2 TGTGCCAGCAGCCACCCCTGGCAGGGGGACTCTGGAAACACCATATATTTT CASSHPWQGDSGNTIYF
NA NA TRBJ2-3 TRBV7-9 TGTGCCAGCAGCTTGGAAGCTAGCTGGGGCACAGATACGCAGTATTTT CASSLEASWGTDTQYF